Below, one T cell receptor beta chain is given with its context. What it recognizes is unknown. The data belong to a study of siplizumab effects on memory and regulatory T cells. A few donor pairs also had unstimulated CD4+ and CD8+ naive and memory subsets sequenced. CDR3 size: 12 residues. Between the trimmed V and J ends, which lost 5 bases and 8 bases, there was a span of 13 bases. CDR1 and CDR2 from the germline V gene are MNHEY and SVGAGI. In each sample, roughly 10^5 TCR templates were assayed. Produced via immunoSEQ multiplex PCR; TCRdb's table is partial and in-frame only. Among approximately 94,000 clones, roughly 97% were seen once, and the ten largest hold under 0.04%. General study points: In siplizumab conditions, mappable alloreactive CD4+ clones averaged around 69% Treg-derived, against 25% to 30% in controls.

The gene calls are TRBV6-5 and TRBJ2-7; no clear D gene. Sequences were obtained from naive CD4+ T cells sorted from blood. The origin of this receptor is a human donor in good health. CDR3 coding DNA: TGTGCCAGCAGTCTGGAACGGGTTAAGCAGTACTTC. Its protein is CASSLERVKQYF.